This T cell receptor (beta chain) was recovered during a study of CD8+ T cells in alopecia areata. At the level of the study: Treated patients were given oral tofacitinib, which was dosed at 5 to 10 mg twice daily.

RNA extraction was followed by reverse transcription into cDNA, which acted as the sequencing template. Sequencing used immunoSEQ multiplex PCR; TCRdb keeps in-frame clones, though not all of them. The repertoire holds 150,000 or so clones, with 45% to 55% as singletons. Patients with alopecia areata provided lesional scalp punch biopsies as well as peripheral blood. With V trimmed by 1 base and J by 5 bases, 10 bases remained unmatched. The germline V gene encodes CDR1 GTSNPN and CDR2 SVGIG (reference sequence). The CDR3 runs to 17 residues. Regarding the study as a whole: Clarity of TCR sharing across patients fell short of that in mice, possibly HLA-related. Across lesional scalp, and particularly alopecia totalis/universalis, clonality surpassed that of normal scalp.

Details on this clone: Its target is unknown.

This TCR came from a human donor with alopecia areata. The sequencing here drew on CD8+ T cells sorted from blood, taken at week 0. The rearrangement joins TRBV30 to TRBJ2-3; 12 bases align to TRBD2. The CDR3 sequence: CAWSDDRLAGEGDTQYF. The CDR3 DNA follows: TGTGCCTGGAGTGACGATCGACTAGCGGGGGAGGGAGATACGCAGTATTTT.